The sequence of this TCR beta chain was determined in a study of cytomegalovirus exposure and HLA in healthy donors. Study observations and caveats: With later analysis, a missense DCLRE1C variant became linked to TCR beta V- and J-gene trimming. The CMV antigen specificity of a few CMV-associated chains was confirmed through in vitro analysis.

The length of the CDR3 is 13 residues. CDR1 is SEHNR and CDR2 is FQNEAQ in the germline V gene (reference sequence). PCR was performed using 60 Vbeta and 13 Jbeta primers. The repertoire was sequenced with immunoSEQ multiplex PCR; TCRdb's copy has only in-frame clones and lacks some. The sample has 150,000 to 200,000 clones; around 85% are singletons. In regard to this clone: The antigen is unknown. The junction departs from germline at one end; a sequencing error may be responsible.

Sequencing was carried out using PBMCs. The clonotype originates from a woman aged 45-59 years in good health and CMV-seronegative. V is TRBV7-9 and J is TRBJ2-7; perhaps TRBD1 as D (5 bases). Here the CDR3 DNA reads TGTTCCAGTGCCCTTGGGGCCTCCTACGAGCAGTACTTC. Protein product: CSSALGASYEQYF.